This T cell receptor (beta chain) originates from a study of a mutant IDH1 vaccine in newly diagnosed glioma. Study outcomes and limitations: Alterations occurring in top peripheral T cell clonotypes seemed unrelated to pseudoprogression.

Time point noted: week 35, safety follow-up. The investigators gave 300 ug of mutant IDH1 20-mer peptide in each vaccine dose, together with topical imiquimod. Sequencing was performed with immunoSEQ multiplex PCR; in TCRdb, only in-frame clones are kept and a portion is missing. The table shows tens of thousands of clones, with 74% occurring only once. This CDR3 has 13 amino acids. CDR1 and CDR2 (germline): MNHEY, SVGAGI. V dropped 9 bases and J dropped 0 bases, with 12 bases sitting between them. To note about this clone: Its antigen is still unknown.

The rearrangement links TRBV6-5 to TRBJ2-7, with D perhaps matching TRBD1 (6 bases). This specimen was PBMCs, taken from a glioma patient whose treatment included an IDH1 peptide vaccine. The sequence was obtained from a man over 45 with glioma. CDR3 region: CASRRGSSYEQYF. Written as DNA, the CDR3 is TGTGCCAGTCGAAGGGGGAGCTCCTACGAGCAGTACTTC.